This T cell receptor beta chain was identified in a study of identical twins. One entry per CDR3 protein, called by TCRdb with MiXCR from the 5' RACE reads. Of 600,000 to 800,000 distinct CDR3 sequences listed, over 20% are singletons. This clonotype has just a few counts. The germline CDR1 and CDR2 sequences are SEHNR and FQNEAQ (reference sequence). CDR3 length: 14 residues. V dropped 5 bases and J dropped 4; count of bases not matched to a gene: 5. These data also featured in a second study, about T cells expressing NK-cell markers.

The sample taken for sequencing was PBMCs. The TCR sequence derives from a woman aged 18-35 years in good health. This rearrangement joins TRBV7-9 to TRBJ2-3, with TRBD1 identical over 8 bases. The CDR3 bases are TGTGCCAGCAGCAATACAGGGGGTGCAGATACGCAGTATTTT. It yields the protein CASSNTGGADTQYF.